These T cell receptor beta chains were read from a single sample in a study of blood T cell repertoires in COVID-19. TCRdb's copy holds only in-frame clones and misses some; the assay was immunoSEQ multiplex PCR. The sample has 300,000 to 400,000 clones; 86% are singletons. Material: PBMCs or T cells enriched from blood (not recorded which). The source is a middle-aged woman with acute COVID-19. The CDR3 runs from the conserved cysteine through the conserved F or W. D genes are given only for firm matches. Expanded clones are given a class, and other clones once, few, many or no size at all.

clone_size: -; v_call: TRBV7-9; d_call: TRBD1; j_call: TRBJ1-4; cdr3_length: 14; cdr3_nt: TGTGCCAGCAGCAAGACAGGGACTAATGAAAAACTGTTTTTT; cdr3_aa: CASSKTGTNEKLFF
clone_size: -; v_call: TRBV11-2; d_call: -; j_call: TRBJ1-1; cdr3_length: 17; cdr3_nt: TGTGCCAGCAGCTTAGTTCCCAGGGTCGACCGGGACACTGAAGCTTTCTTT; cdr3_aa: CASSLVPRVDRDTEAFF
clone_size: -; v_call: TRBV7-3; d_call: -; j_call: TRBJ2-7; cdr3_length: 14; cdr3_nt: TGTGCCAGCAGCACCGGGTCTGCACCCTACGAGCAGTACTTC; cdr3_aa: CASSTGSAPYEQYF
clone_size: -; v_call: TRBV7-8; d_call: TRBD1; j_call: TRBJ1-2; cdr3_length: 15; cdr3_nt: TGTGCCAGCAGCTTAGGGGCAGGGGGCCCCTATGGCTACACCTTC; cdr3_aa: CASSLGAGGPYGYTF
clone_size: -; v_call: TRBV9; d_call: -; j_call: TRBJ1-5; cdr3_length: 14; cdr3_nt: TGTGCCAGCAGCGTGAGTAGTAGCAATCAGCCCCAGCATTTT; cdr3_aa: CASSVSSSNQPQHF
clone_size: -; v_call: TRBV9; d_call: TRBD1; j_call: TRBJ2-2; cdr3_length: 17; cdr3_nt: TGTGCCAGCAGAAGAACAGGGGGCGCCCCGAACACCGGGGAGCTGTTTTTT; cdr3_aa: CASRRTGGAPNTGELFF
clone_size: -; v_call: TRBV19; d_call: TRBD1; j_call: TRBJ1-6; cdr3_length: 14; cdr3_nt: TGTGCCAGTAGTATTGGACAGGGGAATTCACCCCTCCACTTT; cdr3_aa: CASSIGQGNSPLHF
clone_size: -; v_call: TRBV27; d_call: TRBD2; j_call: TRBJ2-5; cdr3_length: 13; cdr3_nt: TGTGCCACCCGGCGGGGGGAGGGAGAGACCCAGTACTTC; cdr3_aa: CATRRGEGETQYF
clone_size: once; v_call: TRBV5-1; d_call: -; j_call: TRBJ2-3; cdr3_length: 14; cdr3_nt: TGCGCCAGCAGCCTAAAGGCGGCCGGAGATACGCAGTATTTT; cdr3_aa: CASSLKAAGDTQYF
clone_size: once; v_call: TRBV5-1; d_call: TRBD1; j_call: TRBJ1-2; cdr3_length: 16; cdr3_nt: TGCGCCAGCAGCAAGGGACAGGGGGCGCCGTTCGACGGCTACACCTTC; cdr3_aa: CASSKGQGAPFDGYTF
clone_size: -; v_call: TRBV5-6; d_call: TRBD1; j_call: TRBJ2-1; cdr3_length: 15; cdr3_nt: TGTGCCAGCAGCTTGCGGCGACAGGGGGTCGATGAGCAGTTCTTC; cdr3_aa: CASSLRRQGVDEQFF
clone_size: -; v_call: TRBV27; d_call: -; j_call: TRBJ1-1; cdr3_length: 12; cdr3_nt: TGTGCCTCAGGCGTCTTTTCCGCTGAAGCTTTCTTT; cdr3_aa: CASGVFSAEAFF
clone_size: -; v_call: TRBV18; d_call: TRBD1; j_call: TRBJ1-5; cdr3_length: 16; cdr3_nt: TGTGCCAGCTCACGGTCCGGGACAGGGGTCAATCAGCCCCAGCATTTT; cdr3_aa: CASSRSGTGVNQPQHF
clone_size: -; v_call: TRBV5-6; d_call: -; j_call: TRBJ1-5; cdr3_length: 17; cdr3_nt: TGTGCCAGCACCACGTATTTAGACAGAAATAGCAATCAGCCCCAGCATTTT; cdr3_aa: CASTTYLDRNSNQPQHF
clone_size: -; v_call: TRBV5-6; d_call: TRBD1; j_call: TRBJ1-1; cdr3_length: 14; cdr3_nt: TGTGCCAGCAGCCGGACAGGGATGAACACTGAAGCTTTCTTT; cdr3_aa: CASSRTGMNTEAFF
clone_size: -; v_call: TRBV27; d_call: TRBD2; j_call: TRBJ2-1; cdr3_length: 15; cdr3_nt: TGTGCCAGCGGAGTTGTGGGGGGGTGGAACAATGAGCAGTTCTTC; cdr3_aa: CASGVVGGWNNEQFF
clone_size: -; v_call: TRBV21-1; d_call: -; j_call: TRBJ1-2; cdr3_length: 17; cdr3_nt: -; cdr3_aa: CASTSVGQGARRYGYTF
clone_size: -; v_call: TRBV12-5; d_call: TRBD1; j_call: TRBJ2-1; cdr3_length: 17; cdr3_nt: TGTGCTAGTGGTGTGGGACAGGGATTGGGCACTTACAATGAGCAGTTCTTC; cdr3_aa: CASGVGQGLGTYNEQFF
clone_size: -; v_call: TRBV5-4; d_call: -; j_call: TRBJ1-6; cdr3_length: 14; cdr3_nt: TGTGCCAGCAGCTCCAGGACAATTAATTCACCCCTCCACTTT; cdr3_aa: CASSSRTINSPLHF
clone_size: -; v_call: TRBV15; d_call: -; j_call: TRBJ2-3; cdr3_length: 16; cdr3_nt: TGTGCCACCAGCACTGGTCTAGCGCAGAACACAGATACGCAGTATTTT; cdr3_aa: CATSTGLAQNTDTQYF
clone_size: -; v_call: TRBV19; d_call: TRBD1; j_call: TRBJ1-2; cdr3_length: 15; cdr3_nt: TGTGCCAGTAGTACATCCGGGACAGGGAACTATGGCTACACCTTC; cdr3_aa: CASSTSGTGNYGYTF
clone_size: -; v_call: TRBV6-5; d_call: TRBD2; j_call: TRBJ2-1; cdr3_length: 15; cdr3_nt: TGTGCCAGCAGAACAGTTAGCGGGAGCTACAATGAGCAGTTCTTC; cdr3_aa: CASRTVSGSYNEQFF
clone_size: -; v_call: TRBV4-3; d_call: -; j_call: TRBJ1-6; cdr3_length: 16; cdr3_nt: TGCGCCAGCAGCCGAGACGTACAGGGAAAAGGGGCACCCCTCCACTTT; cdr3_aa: CASSRDVQGKGAPLHF
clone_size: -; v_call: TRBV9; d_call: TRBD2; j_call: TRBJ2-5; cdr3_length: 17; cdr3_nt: TGTGCCAGCAGCGTAGATGGTGGGGGGGGTTGGCAAGAGACCCAGTACTTC; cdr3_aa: CASSVDGGGGWQETQYF
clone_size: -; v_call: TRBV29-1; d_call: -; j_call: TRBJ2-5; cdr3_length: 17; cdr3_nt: TGCAGCGTTGAATTCCTTCCTGGGGCCTGGATTCAAGAGACCCAGTACTTC; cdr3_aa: CSVEFLPGAWIQETQYF
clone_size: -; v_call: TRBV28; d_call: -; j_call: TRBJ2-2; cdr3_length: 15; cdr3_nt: TGTGCCAGCAGTTTCAATCTACAGGGAACCGGGGAGCTGTTTTTT; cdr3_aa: CASSFNLQGTGELFF
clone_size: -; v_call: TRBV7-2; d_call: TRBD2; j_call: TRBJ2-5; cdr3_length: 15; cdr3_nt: TGTGCCAGCAGCTTCGCGACTAGCGGGGGGTTGACCCAGTACTTC; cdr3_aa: CASSFATSGGLTQYF
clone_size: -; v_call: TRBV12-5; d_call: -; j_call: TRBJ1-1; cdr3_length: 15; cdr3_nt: TGTGCTAGTGGTTTGTCGGGAACCCCGGGGGCTGAAGCTTTCTTT; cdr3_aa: CASGLSGTPGAEAFF
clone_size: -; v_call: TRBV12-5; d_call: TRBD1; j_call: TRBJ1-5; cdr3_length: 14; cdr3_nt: TGTGCTAGTGGTTTACAGGGGTGGAATCAGCCCCAGCATTTT; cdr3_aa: CASGLQGWNQPQHF
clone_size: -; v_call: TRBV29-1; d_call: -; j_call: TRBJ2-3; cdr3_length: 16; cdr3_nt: TGCAGCGTTGCAGGGTCCCTACACCTCCATCCAGATACGCAGTATTTT; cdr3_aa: CSVAGSLHLHPDTQYF
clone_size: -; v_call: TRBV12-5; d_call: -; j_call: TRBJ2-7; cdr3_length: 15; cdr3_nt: TGTGCTAGTGGTTTGGGGGGGGGCCCCTCCTACGAGCAGTACTTC; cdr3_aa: CASGLGGGPSYEQYF
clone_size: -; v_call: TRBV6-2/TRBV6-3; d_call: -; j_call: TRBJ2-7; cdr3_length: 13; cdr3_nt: TGTGCCAGCAGTTATCGGGGAAACTACGAGCAGTACTTC; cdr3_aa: CASSYRGNYEQYF
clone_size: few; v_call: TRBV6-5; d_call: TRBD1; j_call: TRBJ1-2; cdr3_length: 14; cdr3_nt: TGTGCCAGCAGTTCAGGACAGGTGGTCTATGGCTACACCTTC; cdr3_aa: CASSSGQVVYGYTF
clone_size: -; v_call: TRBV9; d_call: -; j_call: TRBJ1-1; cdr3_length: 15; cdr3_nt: TGTGCCAGCAGCCCCGTGCCCAGGGTGGGCACTGAAGCTTTCTTT; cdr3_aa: CASSPVPRVGTEAFF
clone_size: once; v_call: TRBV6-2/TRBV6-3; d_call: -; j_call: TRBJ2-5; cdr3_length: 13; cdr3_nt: TGTGCCAGCAGTTGGGAGAGGGGGACGGGCCAGTACTTC; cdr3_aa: CASSWERGTGQYF
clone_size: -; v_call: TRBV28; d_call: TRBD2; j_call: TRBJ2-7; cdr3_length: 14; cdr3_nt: TGTGCCAGCAGTCGGACTAGCGGGAGGCCCGGGCAGTACTTC; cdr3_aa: CASSRTSGRPGQYF
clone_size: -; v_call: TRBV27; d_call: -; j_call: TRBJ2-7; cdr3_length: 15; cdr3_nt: TGTGCCAGCAGACGAAGGGGCGGGATGACGTACGAGCAGTACTTC; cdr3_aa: CASRRRGGMTYEQYF
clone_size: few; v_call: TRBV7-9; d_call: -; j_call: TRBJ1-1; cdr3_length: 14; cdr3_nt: TGTGCCAGCAGCTTAGATATATCGAACACTGAAGCTTTCTTT; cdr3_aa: CASSLDISNTEAFF